This entry is about one T cell receptor beta chain. The record originates from a study of blood T cell repertoires in COVID-19. The wider study: Spain, Italy and the United States supplied samples that represented acute and convalescent COVID-19.

The trim removed 3 bases at V and 5 bases at J, leaving 7 bases unmatched. CDR3 length equals 14 residues. Germline V gene data show CDR1 as SNHLY and CDR2 as FYNNEI. Clones were sequenced by immunoSEQ multiplex PCR, and TCRdb holds only the in-frame ones, with some missing. This sample has hundreds of thousands of clones, with around 91% found just once. The Seattle site enrolled patients during active infection and followed them longitudinally. This chain joins TRBV2 and TRBJ2-7; TRBD2 matches at 7 bases. Sequenced input: peripheral blood. The receptor was derived from a woman aged 40 to 50 with COVID-19, enrolled during active disease. Here the CDR3 reads CASSDRGGRNEQYF. CDR3 coding DNA: TGTGCCAGCAGTGATCGGGGCGGGAGAAACGAGCAGTACTTC.